The 30 T cell receptor beta chains listed next were all sequenced from one sample in a study of OX40 agonist ivuxolimab in advanced cancers. This table comes from immunoSEQ multiplex PCR, and its TCRdb copy is limited to in-frame clones, with some not included. Here the sample spans 30,000 to 40,000 clones, 80% to 90% being singletons. The source material was CD4+ or CD8+ T cells sorted from blood, sampled in a trial of the OX40 agonist ivuxolimab. These TCRs come from an adult with an advanced solid tumor such as melanoma, head and neck, liver or kidney cancer.

J is TRBJ1-2 and V is TRBV12-5; D not resolved. The CDR3 sequence is 12 residues long. From germline, CDR1 is LGHNT and CDR2 FRNRAP. The V end lost 5 bases, the J end lost 4 bases, and 8 bases lay between the germline ends. The CDR3 bases are TGTGCTAGTGGTGACCTTTTCTATGGCTACACCTTC. Translation gives CASGDLFYGYTF.

The genes are TRBV7-3 and TRBJ2-3, with TRBD2 identical over 13 bases. After removal of 5 bases from V and 6 bases from J, the junction contained 2 bases not matched to a gene. This CDR3 is 14 amino acids long. Germline loops: CDR1 SGHTA, CDR2 FQGTGA. CDR3 coding DNA: TGTGCCAGCAGCCCGACTAGCGGGGGGGATACGCAGTATTTT. Translated: CASSPTSGGDTQYF.

The genes are TRBV11-2 and TRBJ2-3, with D uncertain. V was clipped by 5 bases and J by 6 bases, with 15 bases between them. CDR3 length equals 14 residues. Germline V gene lookup returns CDR1 SGHAT and CDR2 FQNNGV. The DNA for the CDR3 is TGTGCCAGCAGCCCCCCTGGGCGCCAGGATACGCAGTATTTT. It yields the protein CASSPPGRQDTQYF.

This clone was detected a few times. The rearrangement uses TRBV5-1 and TRBJ2-2; D is possibly TRBD2 (7 bases). The ends were cut back, 0 bases at V and 6 bases at J, with 12 bases in the middle. This CDR3 has 15 residues. Germline CDR1 SGHRS, CDR2 YFSETQ. CDR3 DNA sequence: TGCGCCAGCAGCTTGGACGGGGGGCCTTCCGGGGAGCTGTTTTTT. Protein: CASSLDGGPSGELFF. Using reference TRBV5-1 and TRBJ2-2 for the parts outside the CDR3, the full variable domain is KAGVTQTPRYLIKTRGQQVTLSCSPISGHRSVSWYQQTPGQGLQFLFEYFSETQRNKGNFPGRFSGRQFSNSRSEMNVSTLELGDSALYLCASSLDGGPSGELFFGEGSRLTVL.

The chain carries TRBV7-9 and TRBJ2-1; D is uncertain. V dropped 2 bases and J dropped 7 bases, with 3 bases sitting between them. The germline V gene has CDR1 SEHNR and CDR2 FQNEAQ (reference sequence). The CDR3 loop spans 11 amino acids. CDR3 coding DNA: TGTGCCAGCAGCTTATCAAATGAGCAGTTCTTC. This codes for CASSLSNEQFF. The full variable domain, its missing parts supplied by reference TRBV7-9 and TRBJ2-1, is DTGVSQNPRHKITKRGQNVTFRCDPISEHNRLYWYRQTLGQGPEFLTYFQNEAQLEKSRLLSDRFSAERPKGSFSTLEIQRTEQGDSAMYLCASSLSNEQFFGPGTRLTVL.

The J gene is TRBJ1-2, the V gene TRBV6-1; D might be TRBD1 (6 bases). The germline gives CDR1 MNHNS, CDR2 SASEGT. The ends were cut back, 2 bases at V and 5 bases at J, with 12 bases in the middle. The CDR3 totals 14 residues. CDR3 residues: CASSETGKVYGYTF. The CDR3 DNA follows: TGTGCCAGCAGTGAAACAGGGAAGGTGTATGGCTACACCTTC.

This chain joins TRBV4-1 and TRBJ2-1; possible D gene TRBD2, 5 bases. This CDR3 comprises 14 residues. V lost 0 bases, J lost 15 bases, and 18 bases lay in between. Germline assignment: CDR1 MGHRA and CDR2 YSYEKL. In nucleotides, the CDR3 is TGCGCCAGCAGCCAAGACGCTTCGACGGGGTGGGGGTTCTTC. Translation: CASSQDASTGWGFF.

The V gene is TRBV6-5, the J gene TRBJ2-1; TRBD1 matches 7 bases. Trimming cost V 7 bases and J 5 bases; bases outside gene matches: 8. The V gene's germline CDR1 is MNHEY and CDR2 SVGAGI. The CDR3 has 14 amino acids. The CDR3 coding sequence is TGTGCCAGCACCCCGACAGGGTATAACAATGAGCAGTTCTTC. Translated: CASTPTGYNNEQFF.

This clone has just one count. The chain is built from TRBV19 and TRBJ1-1; unclear D gene. The germline V gene encodes CDR1 LNHDA and CDR2 SQIVND (reference sequence). CDR3 length: 16 amino acids. The V and J ends lost 4 bases and 6 bases respectively, with 21 bases between them. The chain's CDR3 is CASSTSDAAQAPEAFF. DNA for the CDR3: TGTGCCAGTAGTACCTCTGACGCGGCCCAGGCGCCTGAAGCTTTCTTT.

The chain has TRBV12-2 and TRBJ2-3; the table calls TRBD2, which could not be checked here. TRBV12-2 is marked as a pseudogene. This CDR3 is 11 amino acids long. CDR3 protein: CASRSTDTQYF. In DNA form, the CDR3 reads TGTGCAAGTCGTTCGACAGATACGCAGTATTTT.

The chain's CDR3 is CSVESLGQGSKETQYF. As DNA, the CDR3 is TGCAGCGTTGAATCACTGGGACAGGGGTCGAAGGAGACCCAGTACTTC. The V gene is TRBV29-1, the J gene TRBJ2-5, with 10 bases aligning to TRBD1. V trimming: 2 bases; J trimming: 5 bases; junction bases outside the gene matches: 11. The CDR3 length is 16 residues. Germline CDR1 reads SQVTM; CDR2 reads ANQGSEA.

The chain has TRBV4-3 and TRBJ2-1; 11 positions agree with TRBD1. This CDR3 spans 14 amino acids. Germline CDR1 reads LGHNA; CDR2 reads YSLEER. J was trimmed by 6 bases and V by 6 bases; bases with no gene match: 4. The CDR3 nucleotides are TGCGCCAGCAGTCCCGGGACAGGGGGCAATGAGCAGTTCTTC. Its translation is CASSPGTGGNEQFF.

The J gene is TRBJ2-3, the V gene TRBV27; a possible D gene is TRBD1 (5 bases). Trimming removed 1 base at V and 5 bases at J, with 7 bases between. This CDR3 has 13 amino acids. Germline V gene data show CDR1 as MNHEY and CDR2 as SMNVEV (reference sequence). CDR3 nucleotides: TGTGCCAGCAGTTTATTTAGGGGAGATACGCAGTATTTT. This translates into CASSLFRGDTQYF.

CDR3 in amino acids: CASVSGGRLNTEAFF. CDR3 nucleotide sequence: TGTGCCAGCGTTTCGGGCGGCAGGTTGAACACTGAAGCTTTCTTT. The chain has TRBV6-4 and TRBJ1-1; no definite D call. The germline CDR1 and CDR2 sequences are MRHNA and SNTAGT. V was trimmed by 8 bases and J by 0 bases, leaving 16 bases between them. The CDR3 has 15 amino acids.

The chain has TRBV7-6 and TRBJ2-3; weak D call: TRBD1 (6 bases). Germline lookup yields CDR1 SGHVS and CDR2 FNYEAQ. Between the trimmed V and J ends, which lost 1 base and 0 bases, there was a span of 11 bases. The CDR3 spans 16 residues. CDR3 sequence (DNA): TGTGCCAGCAGCTTAGGCCGGACAGAAAGCACAGATACGCAGTATTTT. Translation: CASSLGRTESTDTQYF. The whole variable domain, remainder taken from reference TRBV7-6 and TRBJ2-3, is GAGVSQSPRYKVTKRGQDVALRCDPISGHVSLYWYRQALGQGPEFLTYFNYEAQQDKSGLPNDRFSAERPEGSISTLTIQRTEQRDSAMYRCASSLGRTESTDTQYFGPGTRLTVL.

This rearrangement joins TRBV5-4 to TRBJ1-1; D is undetermined. In germline, CDR1 is SGHNT, CDR2 YYREEE (reference sequence). V shed 3 bases and J shed 4 bases, with 16 bases lying between them. The CDR3 spans 15 residues. This CDR3 reads CASSSPTSRSTEAFF. CDR3 sequence (DNA): TGTGCCAGCAGCTCACCTACCTCGCGTTCCACTGAAGCTTTCTTT. The whole variable domain, filled in from reference TRBV5-4 and TRBJ1-1, reads ETGVTQSPTHLIKTRGQQVTLRCSSQSGHNTVSWYQQALGQGPQFIFQYYREEENGRGNFPPRFSGLQFPNYSSELNVNALELDDSALYLCASSSPTSRSTEAFFGQGTRLTVV.

The chain employs TRBV4-3 and TRBJ1-2; D is uncertain. The CDR3 is 15 amino acids. V was cut by 2 bases and J by 1 base, with 11 bases left in between. Germline CDR1 and CDR2: LGHNA and YSLEER. The CDR3 region is CASSQSSGGNYGYTF. The CDR3 nucleotides read TGCGCCAGCAGCCAATCGTCGGGAGGTAACTATGGCTACACCTTC.

A single count supports this clone. The V and J genes are TRBV7-6 and TRBJ2-1; D may correspond to TRBD1 or TRBD2 (5 bases each). Germline V gene data show CDR1 as SGHVS and CDR2 as FNYEAQ. This CDR3 is built from 15 residues. Trimming pared 9 bases from V and 10 bases from J, leaving 25 bases between. For the CDR3, the DNA is TGTGCCAGTAGAACCCCAGGGACCCTCACTGAGGAGCAGTTCTTC. Translation gives CASRTPGTLTEEQFF.

The V call is TRBV7-6, the J call TRBJ1-1; 11 bases line up with TRBD1. Trimming cost V 5 bases and J 5 bases; bases outside gene matches: 7. CDR3 length equals 15 residues. Germline CDR1 reads SGHVS; CDR2 reads FNYEAQ. The CDR3 region has the DNA TGTGCCAGCAGCCCTACCGGACAGGGGGCAACTGAAGCTTTCTTT. Translating it yields CASSPTGQGATEAFF.

This rearrangement joins TRBV6-1 to TRBJ2-5; 7 nucleotides agree with TRBD2. With V trimmed by 1 base and J by 5 bases, 16 bases remained unmatched. The CDR3 totals 18 residues. CDR1 is MNHNS, CDR2 SASEGT, per germline. Here the CDR3 DNA reads TGTGCCAGCAGTGAAGGGGAGGCTAGCGGTGGAGGAGTGGAGACCCAGTACTTC. It codes for CASSEGEASGGGVETQYF.

This clone was found once. The chain is built from TRBV29-1 and TRBJ2-7, with D uncertain. Looked up from germline, CDR1 is SQVTM and CDR2 is ANQGSEA. V was cut by 0 bases and J by 7 bases, with 7 bases left in between. The CDR3 has 11 amino acids. CDR3: CSVEDLREQYF. DNA for the CDR3: TGCAGCGTTGAAGATCTGCGGGAGCAGTACTTC.

This rearrangement joins TRBV5-4 to TRBJ2-1; 8 nucleotides agree with TRBD2. The CDR3 has 16 amino acids. Germline loops: CDR1 SGHNT, CDR2 YYREEE (reference sequence). V was pared by 1 base and J by 2 bases, with 5 bases of the junction left unmatched. CDR3 coding DNA: TGTGCCAGCAGCTTGTTACGGGGGGGCGCCTACAATGAGCAGTTCTTC. This encodes CASSLLRGGAYNEQFF.

The gene calls are TRBV9 and TRBJ2-6, with D perhaps assigned TRBD1 or TRBD2 (5 bases each). The CDR3 totals 13 residues. Germline V CDR1 and CDR2: SGDLS, YYNGEE. Trimming removed 7 bases from V and 1 base from J, with 6 bases in between. This chain's CDR3 is CASGGSGANVLTF. DNA for the CDR3: TGTGCCAGCGGGGGTTCTGGGGCCAACGTCCTGACTTTC. The full variable domain, in which reference TRBV9 and TRBJ2-6 provide the parts outside the CDR3, is DSGVTQTPKHLITATGQRVTLRCSPRSGDLSVYWYQQSLDQGLQFLIQYYNGEERAKGNILERFSAQQFPDLHSELNLSSLELGDSALYFCASGGSGANVLTFGAGSRLTVL.

This chain connects TRBV4-3 to TRBJ1-1; possibly TRBD1 for D (6 bases). Germline assignment: CDR1 LGHNA and CDR2 YSLEER. The V end was cut by 4 bases, the J end by 1 base, with 7 bases between. This CDR3 has 13 residues. CDR3 nucleotide sequence: TGCGCCAGCAGCCCGACAGGGAACACTGAAGCTTTCTTT. Protein: CASSPTGNTEAFF.

This chain connects TRBV5-6 to TRBJ1-2, with TRBD1 matching 10 bases. The CDR3 is 15 amino acids. Unmatched junction bases numbered 6, after V lost 3 bases and J lost 4 bases. Germline V gene data show CDR1 as SGHDT and CDR2 as YYEEEE. The CDR3 DNA sequence: TGTGCCAGCAGCTCCATGACAGGGGGCATCTATGGCTACACCTTC. As protein: CASSSMTGGIYGYTF.

This clone appeared once. The genes are TRBV7-9 and TRBJ1-1, with 11 bases aligning to TRBD1. Germline CDR1 SEHNR, CDR2 FQNEAQ (reference sequence). After removal of 5 bases from V and 7 bases from J, the junction contained 3 bases not matched to a gene. This CDR3 region has 13 residues. CDR3 nucleotides: TGTGCCAGCAGCAGGGACAGGGGGGTTGAAGCTTTCTTT. This codes for CASSRDRGVEAFF. The full variable domain, with the rest looked up from reference TRBV7-9 and TRBJ1-1, is DTGVSQNPRHKITKRGQNVTFRCDPISEHNRLYWYRQTLGQGPEFLTYFQNEAQLEKSRLLSDRFSAERPKGSFSTLEIQRTEQGDSAMYLCASSRDRGVEAFFGQGTRLTVV.

The gene calls are TRBV27 and TRBJ2-7; possibly TRBD2 for D (5 bases). Germline V gives CDR1 MNHEY, CDR2 SMNVEV (reference sequence). The CDR3 contains 11 residues. The ends were cut back, 4 bases at V and 4 bases at J, with 5 bases in the middle. The CDR3 protein is CASSSGYEQYF. The CDR3 DNA reads TGTGCCAGCAGTTCGGGATACGAGCAGTACTTC.

V is TRBV7-2 and J is TRBJ2-1; no clear D gene. V was trimmed by 5 bases and J by 4 bases, leaving 3 bases between them. This CDR3 is 11 amino acids long. CDR1 and CDR2 from the germline V gene are SGHTA and FQGNSA. The CDR3 nucleotides are TGTGCCAGCAGCATATACAATGAGCAGTTCTTC. This sequence encodes CASSIYNEQFF.

This clone was seen a single time. The junction does not match germline at one end; this may be a read error. The V call is TRBV7-7, the J call TRBJ2-2, with D tentatively TRBD2 (5 bases). This CDR3 comprises 16 residues. The germline gives CDR1 SSHAT, CDR2 FNYEAQ (reference sequence). CDR3: CASSPLLATNTGELFF. The CDR3 bases are TGTGCTAGCAGCCCCCTGTTAGCGACGAACACCGGGGAGCTGTTTTTT.

The rearrangement links TRBV5-6 to TRBJ1-4, with 8 bases identical to TRBD1. V lost 4 bases and J lost 8; bases outside the gene matches: 7. CDR3 size: 14 residues. Germline CDR1 and CDR2: SGHDT and YYEEEE. CDR3 amino acids: CASSRTGWEEKLFF. CDR3 sequence (DNA): TGTGCCAGCAGCCGGACAGGGTGGGAAGAAAAACTGTTTTTT.